Shown below are 21 T cell receptor beta chains from a single sample sequenced in a study of shared clonotypes between healthy human individuals. Here immunoSEQ multiplex PCR was the method, and the copy in TCRdb shows in-frame clones only, minus some. This sample yields 2 million to 3 million clones, of which roughly 93% are seen a single time; more than 0.35% belongs to the top ten. Sequenced: naive CD4+ T cells from PBMCs. Subset described: CD45RA+ positively selected. The receptors originated from a man aged 18 to 29 in good health. Some clones in this sample may be carry-over from other donors' samples.

The V gene is TRBV28, the J gene TRBJ2-7; 10 positions agree with TRBD2. This CDR3 region has 13 residues. Germline assignment: CDR1 MDHEN and CDR2 SYDVKM. Trimming cost V 10 bases and J 4 bases; bases outside gene matches: 7. The CDR3 protein is CATIAGGLYEQYF. CDR3 nucleotide sequence: TGTGCCACCATAGCGGGAGGTCTGTACGAGCAGTACTTC. The full variable domain, in which reference TRBV28 and TRBJ2-7 provide the parts outside the CDR3, is DVKVTQSSRYLVKRTGEKVFLECVQDMDHENMFWYRQDPGLGLRLIYFSYDVKMKEKGDIPEGYSVSREKKERFSLILESASTNQTSMYLCATIAGGLYEQYFGPGTRLTVT.

CDR3 coding DNA: TGTGCCAGCAGTAAGGGGACTAGCTTGGGTGAGCAGTTCTTC. Translating gives CASSKGTSLGEQFF. This rearrangement joins TRBV28 to TRBJ2-1, with 9 bases that match TRBD2. Germline values: CDR1 MDHEN, CDR2 SYDVKM. V trimming: 5 bases; J trimming: 9 bases; junction bases outside the gene matches: 8. The CDR3 loop spans 14 amino acids.

As to this clone: Additional DNA sequences in this sample encode the identical CDR3. This chain links TRBV18 with TRBJ2-7; 12 positions match TRBD2. From germline, CDR1 is KGHSH and CDR2 LQKENI. This CDR3 has 16 residues. V dropped 1 base and J dropped 4; count of bases not matched to a gene: 5. As DNA, the CDR3 is TGTGCCAGCTCACCACAGCTAGCGGGAGGGCCTTACGAGCAGTACTTC. Protein sequence: CASSPQLAGGPYEQYF.

The rearrangement uses TRBV19 and TRBJ1-2, with a weak D call TRBD1 (5 bases). V was cut by 4 bases and J by 7 bases, with 19 bases left in between. CDR1 and CDR2 from the germline V gene are LNHDA and SQIVND (reference sequence). The CDR3 contains 15 residues. CDR3 in amino acids: CASSTPGTGEFGYTF. In DNA form, the CDR3 reads TGTGCCAGTAGTACTCCAGGGACTGGGGAGTTTGGCTACACCTTC. Looking up the rest from reference TRBV19 and TRBJ1-2 gives the full variable domain: DGGITQSPKYLFRKEGQNVTLSCEQNLNHDAMYWYRQDPGQGLRLIYYSQIVNDFQKGDIAEGYSVSREKKESFPLTVTSAQKNPTAFYLCASSTPGTGEFGYTFGSGTRLTVV.

This chain connects TRBV28 to TRBJ1-2; 8 nucleotides line up with TRBD1. With 1 base clipped from V and 7 bases from J, the junction kept 14 bases outside the gene matches. In germline, CDR1 is MDHEN, CDR2 SYDVKM. The CDR3 sequence is 17 residues long. The CDR3 sequence: CASSLYTTGAVSSGYTF. In nucleotides, the CDR3 is TGTGCCAGCAGTTTATACACGACAGGGGCCGTTTCGTCTGGCTACACCTTC.

J is TRBJ2-3 and V is TRBV27; D is uncertain. Trimming took 2 bases from V and 2 from J, leaving 11 bases between them. The CDR3 is made up of 15 amino acids. Germline V gene lookup returns CDR1 MNHEY and CDR2 SMNVEV (reference sequence). The chain's CDR3 is CASSLLGILTDTQYF. CDR3 bases: TGTGCCAGCAGTTTACTGGGGATTCTCACAGATACGCAGTATTTT.

On this clone itself: Other DNA sequences within the sample encode an identical CDR3. The rearrangement uses TRBV7-3 and TRBJ2-1, with no clear D. Trimming removed 5 bases at V and 2 bases at J, with 10 bases between. The CDR3 has 14 residues. Per the germline V gene, CDR1 is SGHTA and CDR2 is FQGTGA. CDR3 sequence: CASSPTGPYNEQFF. CDR3 in DNA: TGTGCCAGCAGCCCAACCGGACCCTACAATGAGCAGTTCTTC.

The rearrangement uses TRBV7-3 and TRBJ2-1; D is possibly TRBD1 or TRBD2 (6 bases each). Trimming cost V 5 bases and J 8 bases, with 19 bases left between them. The germline CDR1 and CDR2 sequences are SGHTA and FQGTGA. This CDR3 has 15 amino acids. The CDR3 region is CASSLRGPSGDEQFF. Here the CDR3 DNA reads TGTGCCAGCAGCCTCCGGGGGCCAAGTGGCGATGAGCAGTTCTTC.

This clone was counted a single time. The chain has TRBV10-2 and TRBJ1-2; 7 bases map to TRBD1. Germline assignment: CDR1 WSHSY and CDR2 SAAADI. The CDR3 has 15 amino acids. With 1 base clipped from V and 3 bases from J, the junction kept 5 bases outside the gene matches. In DNA, the CDR3 is TGCGCCAGCAGTGAGTGGGGACAGTTTGACTATGGCTACACCTTC. Its protein product is CASSEWGQFDYGYTF.

A single count supports this clone. The rearrangement links TRBV9 to TRBJ2-5, with 8 bases that match TRBD2. J lost 1 base, V lost 2 bases, and 7 bases had no gene match. Germline CDR1 reads SGDLS; CDR2 reads YYNGEE. CDR3 size: 16 residues. CDR3 coding DNA: TGTGCCAGCAGCGTGAGGGTTAGCGGGATCCAAGAGACCCAGTACTTC. Protein sequence: CASSVRVSGIQETQYF.

The chain carries TRBV2 and TRBJ1-4, with D unresolved. V was cut by 2 bases and J by 6 bases, with 19 bases left in between. The CDR3 loop spans 17 amino acids. Germline loops: CDR1 SNHLY, CDR2 FYNNEI. The CDR3 is CASSESLGGREYEKLFF. The CDR3 DNA sequence: TGTGCCAGCAGTGAATCTCTAGGAGGGAGGGAATATGAAAAACTGTTTTTT.

This chain links TRBV5-6 with TRBJ1-1; D possibly corresponds to TRBD1 (6 bases). The CDR3 runs 13 residues. Trimming shortened V by 4 bases and J by 1 base, and 8 bases separated the two germline ends. CDR1 is SGHDT, CDR2 YYEEEE, per germline. CDR3 residues: CASSQGSNTEAFF. CDR3 coding DNA: TGTGCCAGCAGCCAGGGGTCGAACACTGAAGCTTTCTTT.

This chain connects TRBV5-1 to TRBJ1-3; D not certain. V was pared by 6 bases and J by 0 bases, with 13 bases between. CDR1 and CDR2 (germline): SGHRS, YFSETQ. This CDR3 comprises 15 residues. In DNA form, the CDR3 reads TGCGCCAGCACCCCGAATCCCAGCTCTGGAAACACCATATATTTT. Residues: CASTPNPSSGNTIYF.

The chain has TRBV5-1 and TRBJ1-1; D unclear. The CDR3 runs 16 residues. Germline loops: CDR1 SGHRS, CDR2 YFSETQ. Trimming pared 0 bases from V and 1 base from J, leaving 13 bases between. CDR3 sequence reads: CASSLVSGLENTEAFF. CDR3 sequence (DNA): TGCGCCAGCAGCTTGGTTTCTGGGTTGGAGAACACTGAAGCTTTCTTT. Looking up the rest from reference TRBV5-1 and TRBJ1-1 gives the full variable domain: KAGVTQTPRYLIKTRGQQVTLSCSPISGHRSVSWYQQTPGQGLQFLFEYFSETQRNKGNFPGRFSGRQFSNSRSEMNVSTLELGDSALYLCASSLVSGLENTEAFFGQGTRLTVV.

This clone showed up just once. The chain has TRBV30 and TRBJ2-2; 10 positions match TRBD1. The CDR3 has 15 residues. Unmatched junction bases numbered 9, after V lost 5 bases and J lost 6 bases. In germline, CDR1 is GTSNPN, CDR2 SVGIG (reference sequence). The CDR3: CAWGVGQGEAGELFF. CDR3 DNA: TGTGCCTGGGGAGTAGGACAGGGGGAGGCCGGGGAGCTGTTTTTT.

V and J are TRBV4-2 and TRBJ2-1; 9 bases agree with TRBD2. V shed 0 bases and J 8 bases; nucleotides not matched to a gene: 8. The CDR3 totals 16 residues. The germline V gene has CDR1 LGHNA and CDR2 YNFKEQ. CDR3 amino acids: CASSQDSAGGGHEQFF. CDR3 coding DNA: TGTGCCAGCAGCCAAGATTCGGCGGGAGGGGGGCATGAGCAGTTCTTC.

The chain carries TRBV6-4 and TRBJ1-4, with unresolved D. The germline V gene has CDR1 MRHNA and CDR2 SNTAGT. This CDR3 region has 20 residues. Trimming pared 2 bases from V and 8 bases from J, leaving 30 bases between. This CDR3 reads CASSDGVNAAPFSCPEKLFF. CDR3 coding DNA: TGTGCCAGCAGTGACGGAGTCAATGCGGCCCCATTCTCATGTCCGGAAAAACTGTTTTTT.

The CDR3, as DNA: TGTGCCAGCAGCCCGGGACAGACAGTAAATTCACCCCTCCACTTT. This sequence encodes CASSPGQTVNSPLHF. This sequence joins TRBV11-2 and TRBJ1-6, with 7 bases aligning to TRBD1. The V segment lost 5 bases and the J segment 7 bases; nucleotides outside the gene matches: 8. Germline V gene lookup returns CDR1 SGHAT and CDR2 FQNNGV. This CDR3 is 15 amino acids long.

V and J are TRBV6-6 and TRBJ2-7, with 8 bases matching TRBD2. The germline V gene has CDR1 MNHNY and CDR2 SVGAGI (reference sequence). With V trimmed by 5 bases and J by 2 bases, 8 bases remained unmatched. CDR3 size: 15 residues. The CDR3 loop is CASSPGGGTPYEQYF. DNA for the CDR3: TGTGCCAGCAGTCCCGGGGGGGGGACCCCCTACGAGCAGTACTTC.

The chain couples TRBV15 to TRBJ2-1; D tentatively reads TRBD1 or TRBD2 (5 bases each). This CDR3 region has 13 residues. Germline-derived CDR1 and CDR2 are LNHNV and YYDKDF (reference sequence). The V end was cut by 8 bases, the J end by 8 bases, with 16 bases between. The CDR3 sequence: CATGGPHRDEQFF. CDR3 nucleotide sequence: TGTGCCACCGGGGGACCCCATAGGGATGAGCAGTTCTTC.

The gene calls are TRBV28 and TRBJ1-4; 7 nucleotides agree with TRBD1. This CDR3 comprises 14 residues. Germline V gene data show CDR1 as MDHEN and CDR2 as SYDVKM. Germline trimming cut 1 base from V and 4 bases from J; bases unmatched to any gene: 0. The CDR3 region is CASSLSGGNEKLFF. Here the CDR3 DNA reads TGTGCCAGCAGTTTATCAGGGGGTAATGAAAAACTGTTTTTT.